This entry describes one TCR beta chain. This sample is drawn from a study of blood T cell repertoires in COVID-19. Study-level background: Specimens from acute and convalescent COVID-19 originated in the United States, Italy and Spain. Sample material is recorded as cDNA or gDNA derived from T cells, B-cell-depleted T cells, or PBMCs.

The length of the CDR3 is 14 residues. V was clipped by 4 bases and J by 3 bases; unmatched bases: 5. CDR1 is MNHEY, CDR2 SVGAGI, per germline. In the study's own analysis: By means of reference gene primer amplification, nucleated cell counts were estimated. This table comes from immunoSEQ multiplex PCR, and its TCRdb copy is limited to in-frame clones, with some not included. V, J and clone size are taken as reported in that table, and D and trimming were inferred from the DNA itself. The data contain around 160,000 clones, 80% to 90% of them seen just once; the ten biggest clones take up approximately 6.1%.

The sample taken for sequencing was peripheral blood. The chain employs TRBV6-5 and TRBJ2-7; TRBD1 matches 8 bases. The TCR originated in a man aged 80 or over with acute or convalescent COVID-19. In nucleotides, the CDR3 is TGTGCCAGCAGTTCGCCCGGGACAGGCTACGAGCAGTACTTC. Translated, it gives CASSSPGTGYEQYF.